This T cell receptor beta chain was obtained from a study of OX40 agonist ivuxolimab in advanced cancers. Sequencing used immunoSEQ multiplex PCR; TCRdb keeps in-frame clones, though not all of them. The sample gives around 140,000 clones, under 95% of which show up once; roughly 0.94% is in the top ten. The receptor was derived from an adult with an advanced solid tumor such as melanoma, head and neck, liver or kidney cancer. The sequencing here drew on CD4+ or CD8+ T cells sorted from blood, taken in a trial of the OX40 agonist ivuxolimab.

Here the CDR3 DNA reads TGCGCCAGCTTTCCTAGCGGGGGGGCCAATGAGCAGTTCTTC. It codes for CASFPSGGANEQFF. The chain combines TRBV10-2 with TRBJ2-1; 12 bases fit TRBD2. This CDR3 is built from 14 residues. The ends lost 8 bases at V and 6 bases at J; junction bases unmatched: 5. Germline loops: CDR1 WSHSY, CDR2 SAAADI.